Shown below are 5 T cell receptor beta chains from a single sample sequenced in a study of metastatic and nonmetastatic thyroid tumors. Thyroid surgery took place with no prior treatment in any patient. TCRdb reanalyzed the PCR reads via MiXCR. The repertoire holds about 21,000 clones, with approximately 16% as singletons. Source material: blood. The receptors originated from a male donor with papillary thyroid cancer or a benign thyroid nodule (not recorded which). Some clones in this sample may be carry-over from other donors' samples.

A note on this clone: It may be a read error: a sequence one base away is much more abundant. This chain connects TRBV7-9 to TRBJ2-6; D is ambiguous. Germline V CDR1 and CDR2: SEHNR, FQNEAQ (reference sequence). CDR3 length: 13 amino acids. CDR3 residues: CSSTLSLANVLTF. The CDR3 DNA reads TGTTCCAGCACCCTCTCCTTAGCCAACGTCCTGACTTTC.

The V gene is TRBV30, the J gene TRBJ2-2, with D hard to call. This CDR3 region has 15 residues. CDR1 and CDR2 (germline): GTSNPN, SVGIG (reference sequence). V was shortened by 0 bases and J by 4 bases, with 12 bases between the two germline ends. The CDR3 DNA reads TGTGCCTGGAGTGTACAAGATCGAGCCACCGGGGAGCTGTTTTTT. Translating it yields CAWSVQDRATGELFF.

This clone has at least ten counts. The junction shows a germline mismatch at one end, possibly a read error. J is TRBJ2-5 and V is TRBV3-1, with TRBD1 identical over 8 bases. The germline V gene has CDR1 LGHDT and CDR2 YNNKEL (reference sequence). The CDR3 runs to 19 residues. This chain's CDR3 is CASGQTPGLTGARMETQYF. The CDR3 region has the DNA TGTGCCAGCGGCCAAACCCCGGGCCTGACAGGGGCTAGAATGGAGACCCAGTACTTC.

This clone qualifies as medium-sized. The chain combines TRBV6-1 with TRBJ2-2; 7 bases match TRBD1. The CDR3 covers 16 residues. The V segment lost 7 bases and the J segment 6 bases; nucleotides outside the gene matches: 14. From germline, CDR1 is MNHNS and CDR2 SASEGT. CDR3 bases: TGTGCCAGCATTAGCCCAGACAGGGCGGAGGCCGGGGAGCTGTTTTTT. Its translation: CASISPDRAEAGELFF.

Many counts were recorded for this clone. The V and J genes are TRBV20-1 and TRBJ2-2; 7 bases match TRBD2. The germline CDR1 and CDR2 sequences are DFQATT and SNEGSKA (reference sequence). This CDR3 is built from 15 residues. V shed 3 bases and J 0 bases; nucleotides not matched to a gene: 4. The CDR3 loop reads CSARPRGANTGELFF. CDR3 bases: TGCAGTGCTAGGCCTCGGGGGGCGAACACCGGGGAGCTGTTTTTT.